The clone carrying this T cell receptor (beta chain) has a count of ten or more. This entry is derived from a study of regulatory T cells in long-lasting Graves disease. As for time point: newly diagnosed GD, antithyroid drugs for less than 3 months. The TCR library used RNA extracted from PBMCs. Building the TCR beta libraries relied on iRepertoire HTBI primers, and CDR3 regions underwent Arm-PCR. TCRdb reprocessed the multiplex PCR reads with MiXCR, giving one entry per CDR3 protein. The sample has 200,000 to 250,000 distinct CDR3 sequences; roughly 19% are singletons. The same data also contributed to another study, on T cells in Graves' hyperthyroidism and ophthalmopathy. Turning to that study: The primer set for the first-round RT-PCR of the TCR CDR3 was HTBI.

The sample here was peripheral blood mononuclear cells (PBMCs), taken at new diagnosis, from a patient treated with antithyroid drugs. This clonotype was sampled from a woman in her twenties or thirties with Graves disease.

The CDR3 nucleotides are TGTGCCAGCTCACCGGGTATCCAGGGCAGTTTCACTGAAGCTTTCTTT. Amino acids: CASSPGIQGSFTEAFF. The J gene is TRBJ1-1, the V gene TRBV18, with D perhaps matching TRBD1 (5 bases). The CDR3 consists of 16 residues. Germline loops: CDR1 KGHSH, CDR2 LQKENI. The V gene lost 3 bases and the J gene lost 4 bases, with 18 bases spanning the gap.